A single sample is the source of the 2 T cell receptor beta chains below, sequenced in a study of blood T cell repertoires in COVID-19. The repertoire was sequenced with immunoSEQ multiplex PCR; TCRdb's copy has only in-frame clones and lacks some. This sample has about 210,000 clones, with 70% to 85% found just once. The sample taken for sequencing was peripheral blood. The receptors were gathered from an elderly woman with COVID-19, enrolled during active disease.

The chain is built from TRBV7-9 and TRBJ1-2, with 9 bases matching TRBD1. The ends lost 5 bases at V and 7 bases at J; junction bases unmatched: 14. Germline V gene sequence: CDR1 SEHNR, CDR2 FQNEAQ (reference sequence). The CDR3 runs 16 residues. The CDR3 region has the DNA TGTGCCAGCAGCATCAGTCCTACAGGGGGCTTCGGTGGCTACACCTTC. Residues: CASSISPTGGFGGYTF.

The chain's CDR3 is CASSLDSQPQHF. The CDR3 DNA sequence: TGTGCCAGCAGTTTAGACAGTCAGCCCCAGCATTTT. This chain links TRBV2 with TRBJ1-5; the D gene is possibly TRBD1 (5 bases). Trimming took off 5 bases at V and 6 bases at J, with 8 bases between the two ends. The germline V gene has CDR1 SNHLY and CDR2 FYNNEI. There are 12 residues in the CDR3.